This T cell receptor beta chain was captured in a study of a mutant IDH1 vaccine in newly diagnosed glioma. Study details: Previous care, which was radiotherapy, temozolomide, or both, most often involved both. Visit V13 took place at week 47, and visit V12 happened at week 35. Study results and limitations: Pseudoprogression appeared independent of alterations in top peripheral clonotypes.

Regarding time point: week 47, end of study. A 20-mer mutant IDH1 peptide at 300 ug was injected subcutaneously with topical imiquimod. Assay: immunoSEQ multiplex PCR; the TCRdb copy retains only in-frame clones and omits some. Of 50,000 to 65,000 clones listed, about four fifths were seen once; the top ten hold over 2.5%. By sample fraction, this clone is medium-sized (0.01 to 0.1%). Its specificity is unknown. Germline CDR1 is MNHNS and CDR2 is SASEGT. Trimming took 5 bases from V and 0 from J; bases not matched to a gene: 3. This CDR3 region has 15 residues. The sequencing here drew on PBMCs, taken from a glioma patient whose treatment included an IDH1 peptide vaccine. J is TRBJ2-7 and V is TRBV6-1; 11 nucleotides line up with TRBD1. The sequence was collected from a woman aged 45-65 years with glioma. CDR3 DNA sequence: TGTGCCAGCAGTTCCGGGACAGGGGGCTCCTACGAGCAGTACTTC. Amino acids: CASSSGTGGSYEQYF.